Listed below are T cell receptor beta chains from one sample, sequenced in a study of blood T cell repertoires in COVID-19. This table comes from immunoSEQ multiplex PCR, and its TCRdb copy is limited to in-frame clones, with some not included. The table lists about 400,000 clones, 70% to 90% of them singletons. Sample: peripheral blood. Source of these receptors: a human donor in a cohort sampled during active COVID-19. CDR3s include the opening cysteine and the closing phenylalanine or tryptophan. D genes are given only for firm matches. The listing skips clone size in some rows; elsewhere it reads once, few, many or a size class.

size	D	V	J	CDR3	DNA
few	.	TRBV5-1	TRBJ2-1	CASSLGGPNNEQFF	TGCGCCAGCAGCTTGGGGGGGCCCAACAATGAGCAGTTCTTC
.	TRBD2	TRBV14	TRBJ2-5	CASSQWTGGDQETQYF	TGTGCCAGCAGCCAGTGGACGGGGGGGGACCAAGAGACCCAGTACTTC
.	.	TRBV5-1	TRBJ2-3	CASSLDGSSTDTQYF	TGCGCCAGCAGCTTGGACGGGAGTTCAACAGATACGCAGTATTTT
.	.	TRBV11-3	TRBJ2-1	CASSQSGTWDNEQFF	TGTGCCAGCAGCCAATCCGGGACTTGGGACAATGAGCAGTTCTTC
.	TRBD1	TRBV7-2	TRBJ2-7	CASSLARQGGYEQYF	TGTGCCAGCAGCTTAGCAAGACAGGGTGGATACGAGCAGTACTTC
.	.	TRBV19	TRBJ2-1	CASSIARNEQFF	TGTGCCAGTAGTATTGCGCGCAATGAGCAGTTCTTC
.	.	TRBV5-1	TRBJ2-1	CASSLNRVDYNEQFF	TGCGCCAGCAGCTTGAACAGGGTGGACTACAATGAGCAGTTCTTC
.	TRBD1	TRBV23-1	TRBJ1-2	CASGEEQGLPSNYGYTF	TGCGCCAGCGGCGAGGAACAGGGGCTTCCCTCTAACTATGGCTACACCTTC
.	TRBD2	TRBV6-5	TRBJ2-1	CATGRGGIYNEQFF	TGTGCCACTGGGAGGGGTGGGATTTACAATGAGCAGTTCTTC
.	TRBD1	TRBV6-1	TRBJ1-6	CASSEPRTGQYNSPLHF	TGCGCCAGCAGTGAGCCCCGTACGGGACAGTATAATTCACCCCTCCACTTT
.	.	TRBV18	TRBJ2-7	CASSPLRGLEYEQYF	TGTGCCAGCTCACCATTAAGAGGGTTGGAGTACGAGCAGTACTTC
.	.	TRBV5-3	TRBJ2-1	CARSSPGVISYNEQFF	TGTGCCAGAAGCTCCCCAGGGGTTATCTCCTACAATGAGCAGTTCTTC
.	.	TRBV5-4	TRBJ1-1	CASSYGQTEAFF	TGTGCCAGCAGCTATGGGCAGACTGAAGCTTTCTTT
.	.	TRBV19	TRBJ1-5	CASSPTHRSNQPQHF	TGTGCCAGTAGTCCCACCCACAGGAGCAATCAGCCCCAGCATTTT
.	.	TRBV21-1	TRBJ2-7	CASSRAATYEQYF	TGTGCCAGCAGCAGGGCAGCTACCTACGAGCAGTACTTC
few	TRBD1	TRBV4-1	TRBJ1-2	CASSPRDRGDIYGYTF	TGCGCCAGCAGCCCGCGGGACAGGGGTGATATTTATGGCTACACCTTC
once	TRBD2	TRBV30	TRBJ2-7	CAWKRAGLTYEQYF	TGTGCCTGGAAGCGAGCGGGGCTTACCTACGAGCAGTACTTC
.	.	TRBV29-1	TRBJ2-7	CSVEVGAISYEQYF	TGCAGCGTTGAAGTGGGGGCAATTAGCTACGAGCAGTACTTC
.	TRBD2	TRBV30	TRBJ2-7	CAWLPGLGGEQYF	TGTGCCTGGTTACCGGGACTAGGCGGCGAGCAGTACTTC
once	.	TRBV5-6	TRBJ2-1	CASSLTQGRRFF	TGTGCCAGCAGCTTGACGCAGGGTCGTCGGTTCTTC
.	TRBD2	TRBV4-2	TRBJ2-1	CASSQKLAGGHNEQFF	TGTGCCAGCAGCCAAAAACTAGCGGGGGGGCACAATGAGCAGTTCTTC
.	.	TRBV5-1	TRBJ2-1	CASARGDTYNEQFF	TGCGCCAGTGCCAGGGGGGACACGTACAATGAGCAGTTCTTC
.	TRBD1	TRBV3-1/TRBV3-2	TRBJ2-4	CASSQRRGGLAKNIQYF	TGTGCCAGCAGCCAAAGGCGAGGGGGCTTGGCCAAAAACATTCAGTACTTC
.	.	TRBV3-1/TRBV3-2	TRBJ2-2	CASSQRRSAGELFF	TGTGCCAGCAGCCAGAGGAGGTCCGCCGGGGAGCTGTTTTTT
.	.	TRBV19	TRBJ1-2	CASTISQVPRYGYTF	TGTGCCAGTACTATCTCACAGGTCCCCCGCTATGGCTACACCTTC
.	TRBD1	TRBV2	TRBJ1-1	CASSDRAGGTEAFF	TGTGCCAGCAGTGATAGGGCAGGGGGCACTGAAGCTTTCTTT
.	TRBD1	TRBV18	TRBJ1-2	CASSPVPGTAYGYTF	TGTGCCAGCTCACCCGTCCCCGGGACAGCTTATGGCTACACCTTC
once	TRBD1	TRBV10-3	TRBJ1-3	CAISESRGPGNTIYF	TGTGCCATCAGTGAGAGCAGGGGGCCTGGAAACACCATATATTTT
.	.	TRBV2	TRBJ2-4	CATGEIRPGIQYF	TGTGCCACGGGGGAGATCCGTCCGGGCATTCAGTACTTC
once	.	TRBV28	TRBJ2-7	CASHSGGYEQYF	TGTGCCAGTCATAGCGGAGGCTACGAGCAGTACTTC
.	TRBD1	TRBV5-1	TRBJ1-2	CASSPGTGSFLQGYTF	TGCGCCAGCAGCCCCGGGACAGGGAGCTTTTTGCAAGGCTACACCTTC
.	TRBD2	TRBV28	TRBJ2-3	CASSAATSGADTQYF	TGTGCCAGCAGTGCCGCGACTAGCGGGGCAGATACGCAGTATTTT
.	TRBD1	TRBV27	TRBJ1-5	CASSSNTDRGCNQPQHF	TGTGCCAGCAGTTCCAACACGGACAGGGGTTGCAATCAGCCCCAGCATTTT
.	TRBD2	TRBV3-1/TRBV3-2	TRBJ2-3	CASSQEGGGTDTQYF	TGTGCCAGCAGCCAAGAGGGGGGGGGCACAGATACGCAGTATTTT
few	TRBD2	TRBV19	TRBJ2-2	CASSGTSNTGELFF	TGTGCCAGTAGTGGGACTAGCAACACCGGGGAGCTGTTTTTT
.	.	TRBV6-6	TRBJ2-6	CASSPRATGSGANVLTF	TGTGCCAGCAGTCCACGAGCGACGGGCTCTGGGGCCAACGTCCTGACTTTC
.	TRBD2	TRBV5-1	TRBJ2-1	CASSPTSGHYNEQFF	TGCGCCAGCAGCCCGACTAGCGGGCACTACAATGAGCAGTTCTTC
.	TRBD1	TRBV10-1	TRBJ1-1	CASSDEGQGNTEAFF	TGCGCCAGCAGCGATGAGGGACAGGGGAACACTGAAGCTTTCTTT
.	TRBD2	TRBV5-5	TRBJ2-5	CASSLVVGGVTQYF	TGTGCCAGCAGCTTGGTGGTGGGGGGGGTGACCCAGTACTTC
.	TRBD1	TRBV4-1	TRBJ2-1	CASSQDPRDSKYEQFF	TGCGCCAGCAGCCAAGACCCCAGGGACAGCAAATATGAGCAGTTCTTC
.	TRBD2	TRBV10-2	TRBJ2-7	CASRPSGLSSYEQYF	TGCGCCAGCAGACCTAGCGGGTTGAGCTCCTACGAGCAGTACTTC
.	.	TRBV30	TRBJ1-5	CAWSGLGDSQPQHF	TGTGCCTGGAGTGGCCTCGGAGATAGTCAGCCCCAGCATTTT
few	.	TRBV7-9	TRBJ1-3	CASSLASGSGNTIYF	TGTGCCAGCAGCTTAGCATCGGGCTCTGGAAACACCATATATTTT
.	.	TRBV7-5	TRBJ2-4	CARSLVWAGEGIQYF	TGTGCCAGAAGCTTAGTCTGGGCAGGGGAGGGCATTCAGTACTTC
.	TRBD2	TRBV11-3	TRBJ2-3	CASSPGLQKTTDTQYF	TGTGCCAGCAGCCCGGGACTACAAAAGACCACAGATACGCAGTATTTT
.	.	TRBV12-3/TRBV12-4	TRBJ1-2	CASSFQEGGYTF	TGTGCCAGCAGTTTTCAGGAGGGTGGCTACACCTTC
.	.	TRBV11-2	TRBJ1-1	CASRLPGGQGEAFF	TGTGCCAGCAGGTTGCCGGGGGGGCAGGGTGAAGCTTTCTTT
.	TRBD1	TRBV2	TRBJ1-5	CASSGEDRVVNQPQHF	TGTGCCAGCAGTGGAGAGGACAGGGTCGTCAATCAGCCCCAGCATTTT
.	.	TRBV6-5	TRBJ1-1	CASSYQRGGWVTEAFF	TGTGCCAGCAGTTACCAAAGGGGGGGATGGGTGACTGAAGCTTTCTTT
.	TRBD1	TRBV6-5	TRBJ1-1	CASSYGDRGWTEAFF	TGTGCCAGCAGTTACGGGGACAGGGGGTGGACTGAAGCTTTCTTT
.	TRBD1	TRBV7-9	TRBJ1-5	CASSPRTGNQPQHF	TGTGCCAGCAGCCCTAGGACAGGGAACCAGCCCCAGCATTTT
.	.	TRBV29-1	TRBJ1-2	CSVALGARGYTF	TGCAGCGTTGCTTTGGGGGCGCGTGGCTACACCTTC
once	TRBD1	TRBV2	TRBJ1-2	CASTFGTAYGYTF	TGTGCCAGCACTTTTGGGACAGCCTATGGCTACACCTTC
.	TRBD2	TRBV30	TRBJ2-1	CAWQKGLAGNYEQFF	TGTGCCTGGCAAAAAGGGCTAGCGGGAAACTATGAGCAGTTCTTC
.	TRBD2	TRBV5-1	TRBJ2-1	CASSLVGTRASEQFF	TGCGCCAGCAGCTTGGTTGGGACTAGGGCTAGTGAGCAGTTCTTC
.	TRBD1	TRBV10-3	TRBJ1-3	CAITEQGDGNTIYF	TGTGCCATCACTGAACAGGGGGATGGAAACACCATATATTTT
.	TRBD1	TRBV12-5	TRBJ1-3	CASGLTGGSGNTIYF	TGTGCTAGTGGTTTAACAGGGGGGTCTGGAAACACCATATATTTT